These T cell receptor beta chains were read from a single sample in a study of blood T cell repertoires in COVID-19. TCRdb keeps only in-frame clones here, not all; method: immunoSEQ multiplex PCR. The sample lists about 250,000 clones, about four fifths occurring once. Sequenced input: peripheral blood. Every receptor here comes from a man older than 75 with acute or convalescent COVID-19. Each CDR3 is given with its conserved first and last residue. Fields, in order: V gene, clone size, J gene, D gene, CDR3 DNA, CDR3 protein. The D gene is left open where the match is weak. For some rows the clone size is stated as once, few or many, or as a class when expanded; others skip it.

>TRBV4-2|-|TRBJ2-2|-
TGTGCCAGCAGCCAAGAAAAAGACTACCTTACCGGGGAGCTGTTTTTT
CASSQEKDYLTGELFF
>TRBV18|-|TRBJ2-1|-
TGTGCCAGCTCACCTCGGGGTGTCGCCTACAATGAGCAGTTCTTC
CASSPRGVAYNEQFF
>TRBV10-3|once|TRBJ1-4|-
TGTGCCATCAGTGAGTCGGGAGGAGCTAATGAAAAACTGTTTTTT
CAISESGGANEKLFF
>TRBV5-1|-|TRBJ2-3|TRBD1
TGCGCCAGCAGCTCCAGGGGGTTTAGCACAGATACGCAGTATTTT
CASSSRGFSTDTQYF
>TRBV27|-|TRBJ1-2|TRBD1
TGTGCCAGCAGACCTTTAGGACAGGGGATCTATGGCTACACCTTC
CASRPLGQGIYGYTF
>TRBV3-1/TRBV3-2|-|TRBJ2-1|TRBD2
TGTGCCAGCAGCCAAGGGACTAGCCCCCAGTTCTTC
CASSQGTSPQFF
>TRBV6-5|-|TRBJ2-2|TRBD1
TGTGCCAGCAGTTACGACAGGGACAACACCGGGGAGCTGTTTTTT
CASSYDRDNTGELFF
>TRBV6-7|-|TRBJ2-7|TRBD1
TGTGCCAGCAGTTACCCAGGGACAGGTCCAAGCTACGAGCAGTACTTC
CASSYPGTGPSYEQYF
>TRBV5-1|once|TRBJ1-2|-
TGCGCCAGCAGCTTGGAGCGGGACTATGGCTACACCTTC
CASSLERDYGYTF
>TRBV18|-|TRBJ1-1|TRBD1
TGTGCCAGCTCACAGAGACAGGGGGGGAACACTGAAGCTTTCTTT
CASSQRQGGNTEAFF
>TRBV7-2|-|TRBJ2-2|TRBD2
TGTGCCAGCAGCTCTACCCGGGGGGCCGGGGAGCTGTTTTTT
CASSSTRGAGELFF
>TRBV5-1|-|TRBJ2-3|TRBD2
TGCGCCAGCAGCTCTAGCGGGGGCTTCGCAGATACGCAGTATTTT
CASSSSGGFADTQYF
>TRBV19|-|TRBJ1-1|TRBD1
TGTGCCAGTAGGTTACCGGGACAGGGGGGCACTGAAGCTTTCTTT
CASRLPGQGGTEAFF
>TRBV18|few|TRBJ1-2|TRBD1
TGTGCCACCTCACTTGGACAGGGTAAAGGCTACACCTTC
CATSLGQGKGYTF
>TRBV28|-|TRBJ1-2|-
TGTGCCAGCAGCCCACATGGGCGGGTAGGCTACACCTTC
CASSPHGRVGYTF
>TRBV7-9|-|TRBJ1-3|TRBD1
TGTGCCAGCAGCTTTGGGTCAGGGGGCACCTCTGGAAACACCATATATTTT
CASSFGSGGTSGNTIYF
>TRBV28|-|TRBJ2-7|TRBD1
TGTGCCAGTCGGACAGGGTCCTACGAGCAGTACTTC
CASRTGSYEQYF
>TRBV7-9|-|TRBJ1-2|-
TGTGCCAGCAGCTACGACAGTGTATATGGCTACACCTTC
CASSYDSVYGYTF
>TRBV10-3|few|TRBJ1-1|-
TGTGCCATCCACGATAGGGACTTCGGGGTGGAAGCTTTCTTT
CAIHDRDFGVEAFF
>TRBV28|-|TRBJ1-5|-
TGTGCCAGCCCTATTCCAGGGGCACTGTATAGCAATCAGCCCCAGCATTTT
CASPIPGALYSNQPQHF
>TRBV5-1|-|TRBJ1-1|-
TGCGCCAGCTACCCAGGGATCCTCATGAACACTGAAGCTTTCTTT
CASYPGILMNTEAFF
>TRBV18|-|TRBJ2-7|TRBD1
TGTGCCAGCTCAACAGGGGGCATCCCCTACGAGCAGTACTTC
CASSTGGIPYEQYF
>TRBV5-1|-|TRBJ1-2|-
TGCGCCAGCAGCAGCTGGGGAGAAGGCTACACCTTC
CASSSWGEGYTF
>TRBV3-1/TRBV3-2|-|TRBJ1-6|TRBD1
TGTGCCAGCAGCATCCGGGACAGGGGGAATAATTCACCCCTCCACTTT
CASSIRDRGNNSPLHF
>TRBV9|-|TRBJ2-5|TRBD1
TGTGCCAGCAGCGTAGAAACAGGGGGCTCGGTGGAGACCCAGTACTTC
CASSVETGGSVETQYF
>TRBV15|-|TRBJ2-7|-
TGTGCCACCAGCAGAGGGCGGTACTACGAGCAGTACTTC
CATSRGRYYEQYF
>TRBV18|-|TRBJ2-7|TRBD1
TGTGCCAGCTCACCTGGACAGGTATTGTACTTC
CASSPGQVLYF
>TRBV24-1|-|TRBJ1-2|TRBD1
TGTGCCACCAGTGGCTCGACAGGGACGCAAATTTATGGCTACACCTTC
CATSGSTGTQIYGYTF
>TRBV27|-|TRBJ1-5|TRBD1
TGTGCCAGCAGTTCTCTGGACAGGGGCAGCAATCAGCCCCAGCATTTT
CASSSLDRGSNQPQHF
>TRBV18|-|TRBJ1-2|-
TGTGCCAGCTCACCATTCACTGCCCTAGGCTACACCTTC
CASSPFTALGYTF
>TRBV7-2|-|TRBJ1-5|-
TGTGCCAGCAGCTTAACACCAGGGCCCAATCAGCCCCAGCATTTT
CASSLTPGPNQPQHF